Listed here are 14 T cell receptor beta chains from one sample, sequenced in a study of blood T cell repertoires in COVID-19. The assay was immunoSEQ multiplex PCR, and TCRdb's table has in-frame clones only and misses some. The sample consists of more than 200,000 clones, about 88% of them appearing once. The material sequenced was peripheral blood. The receptors were gathered from a woman aged 35 to 49 who had recovered from COVID-19.

The chain links TRBV7-9 to TRBJ1-4; D unresolved. This CDR3 region has 16 residues. Germline V gene sequence: CDR1 SEHNR, CDR2 FQNEAQ (reference sequence). Between the trimmed V and J ends, which lost 7 bases and 6 bases, there was a span of 21 bases. The CDR3 sequence is CASTAERADGYEKLFF. DNA of the CDR3: TGTGCCAGCACCGCCGAGAGGGCGGATGGTTATGAAAAACTGTTTTTT.

The chain joins TRBV11-2 to TRBJ2-7, with D perhaps matching TRBD1 (6 bases). This CDR3 spans 15 amino acids. V gave up 5 bases and J gave up 0 bases, with 14 bases separating them. In germline, CDR1 is SGHAT, CDR2 FQNNGV. CDR3 sequence: CASSLGQSFSYEQYF. CDR3 DNA: TGTGCCAGCAGCCTTGGACAGAGCTTCTCCTACGAGCAGTACTTC.

The chain carries TRBV5-1 and TRBJ2-1, with 11 positions matching TRBD2. The length of the CDR3 is 16 residues. V gave up 0 bases and J gave up 8 bases; unmatched junction bases: 7. Germline V lookup: CDR1 SGHRS, CDR2 YFSETQ. CDR3 in amino acids: CASSLGAGTSGDEQFF. The CDR3 DNA is TGCGCCAGCAGCTTGGGCGCCGGGACTAGCGGCGATGAGCAGTTCTTC.

V gene TRBV18 combines with J gene TRBJ2-2; D gene ambiguous. V was trimmed by 4 bases and J by 8 bases, leaving 14 bases between them. Germline V gives CDR1 KGHSH, CDR2 LQKENI. The CDR3 length is 14 residues. CDR3 nucleotide sequence: TGTGCCAGCTCACATAAGGAAGAGGTGGGGGAGCTGTTTTTT. Protein sequence: CASSHKEEVGELFF. The variable domain in full, with the rest retrieved from reference TRBV18 and TRBJ2-2, is NAGVMQNPRHLVRRRGQEARLRCSPMKGHSHVYWYRQLPEEGLKFMVYLQKENIIDESGMPKERFSAEFPKEGPSILRIQQVVRGDSAAYFCASSHKEEVGELFFGEGSRLTVL.

The chain has TRBV19 and TRBJ1-6; 7 nucleotides align to TRBD1. Germline values: CDR1 LNHDA, CDR2 SQIVND (reference sequence). The J segment lost 9 bases and the V segment lost 4 bases, leaving 3 bases of the junction unmatched. The CDR3 sequence is 13 residues long. Here the CDR3 reads CASSRQGGSPLHF. The DNA for the CDR3 is TGTGCCAGTAGTAGACAGGGTGGTTCACCCCTCCACTTT. Using reference TRBV19 and TRBJ1-6 for the parts outside the CDR3, the full variable domain is DGGITQSPKYLFRKEGQNVTLSCEQNLNHDAMYWYRQDPGQGLRLIYYSQIVNDFQKGDIAEGYSVSREKKESFPLTVTSAQKNPTAFYLCASSRQGGSPLHFGNGTRLTVT.

This clone was seen a handful of times. The genes are TRBV9 and TRBJ2-3, with D unresolved. V was cut by 0 bases and J by 1 base, with 12 bases left in between. This CDR3 has 16 amino acids. Germline CDR1 is SGDLS and CDR2 is YYNGEE. CDR3 in amino acids: CASSVGPLGGTDTQYF. DNA of the CDR3: TGTGCCAGCAGCGTAGGTCCATTAGGAGGCACAGATACGCAGTATTTT.

The chain combines TRBV29-1 with TRBJ1-1; D is ambiguous. The V gene lost 1 base and the J gene lost 1 base, with 16 bases spanning the gap. The CDR3 covers 16 residues. Germline values: CDR1 SQVTM, CDR2 ANQGSEA. The CDR3 region is CSVEGAPMRANTEAFF. In DNA form, the CDR3 reads TGCAGCGTTGAAGGAGCTCCGATGAGGGCGAACACTGAAGCTTTCTTT.

The gene calls are TRBV10-3 and TRBJ2-1; 9 bases match TRBD2. This CDR3 is 16 amino acids long. Germline trimming cut 4 bases from V and 2 bases from J; bases unmatched to any gene: 6. Germline-derived CDR1 and CDR2 are ENHRY and SYGVKD. CDR3 in amino acids: CAISVWLAGPYNEQFF. DNA for the CDR3: TGTGCCATCAGTGTGTGGCTAGCGGGACCCTACAATGAGCAGTTCTTC.

The rearrangement links TRBV7-2 to TRBJ1-4; tentative D call: TRBD1 (6 bases). The CDR3 has 16 amino acids. With 4 bases removed from V and 5 bases from J, the gap between germline ends came to 17 bases. The germline CDR1 and CDR2 sequences are SGHTA and FQGNSA. The CDR3 protein is CASSSQGGAQNEKLFF. Written as DNA, the CDR3 is TGTGCCAGCAGCTCCCAAGGGGGGGCGCAAAATGAAAAACTGTTTTTT.

This clone has more than one count but fewer than ten. The rearrangement joins TRBV19 to TRBJ1-4; D call uncertain. Germline CDR1 reads LNHDA; CDR2 reads SQIVND (reference sequence). V lost 6 bases and J 5 bases, leaving 4 bases between the germline ends. This CDR3 has 11 amino acids. The CDR3 loop is CASSPNEKLFF. In nucleotides, the CDR3 is TGTGCCAGTAGCCCAAATGAAAAACTGTTTTTT.

The chain employs TRBV4-1 and TRBJ2-7, with TRBD2 matching over 7 bases. The CDR3 loop spans 18 amino acids. Germline V gives CDR1 MGHRA, CDR2 YSYEKL. The J segment lost 4 bases and the V segment lost 3 bases, leaving 18 bases of the junction unmatched. The CDR3 reads CASSHTALVRDYGYEQYF. CDR3 bases: TGCGCCAGCAGCCATACAGCGCTCGTCCGGGACTACGGATACGAGCAGTACTTC.

The chain carries TRBV7-9 and TRBJ1-3; D ambiguous. Per the germline V gene, CDR1 is SEHNR and CDR2 is FQNEAQ (reference sequence). The CDR3 sequence is 16 residues long. Trimming removed 1 base from V and 0 bases from J, with 10 bases in between. The chain's CDR3 is CASSLVDSYSGNTIYF. CDR3 DNA sequence: TGTGCCAGCAGCTTAGTCGACTCCTACTCTGGAAACACCATATATTTT. The variable domain in full, completed from reference TRBV7-9 and TRBJ1-3, reads DTGVSQNPRHKITKRGQNVTFRCDPISEHNRLYWYRQTLGQGPEFLTYFQNEAQLEKSRLLSDRFSAERPKGSFSTLEIQRTEQGDSAMYLCASSLVDSYSGNTIYFGEGSWLTVV.

This chain links TRBV28 with TRBJ1-1, with D maybe TRBD1 (6 bases). V lost 6 bases and J 7 bases, leaving 15 bases between the germline ends. Germline V gives CDR1 MDHEN, CDR2 SYDVKM. The CDR3 runs 13 residues. CDR3 in amino acids: CASRPRGKGEAFF. Here the CDR3 DNA reads TGTGCCAGCAGGCCGAGGGGGAAGGGTGAAGCTTTCTTT.

The chain has TRBV5-1 and TRBJ2-7; unclear D gene. This CDR3 is 13 amino acids long. Trimming took off 0 bases at V and 5 bases at J, with 9 bases between the two ends. Looked up from germline, CDR1 is SGHRS and CDR2 is YFSETQ. CDR3 nucleotide sequence: TGCGCCAGCAGCTTGGTCCCCGGAGACGAGCAGTACTTC. This encodes CASSLVPGDEQYF.